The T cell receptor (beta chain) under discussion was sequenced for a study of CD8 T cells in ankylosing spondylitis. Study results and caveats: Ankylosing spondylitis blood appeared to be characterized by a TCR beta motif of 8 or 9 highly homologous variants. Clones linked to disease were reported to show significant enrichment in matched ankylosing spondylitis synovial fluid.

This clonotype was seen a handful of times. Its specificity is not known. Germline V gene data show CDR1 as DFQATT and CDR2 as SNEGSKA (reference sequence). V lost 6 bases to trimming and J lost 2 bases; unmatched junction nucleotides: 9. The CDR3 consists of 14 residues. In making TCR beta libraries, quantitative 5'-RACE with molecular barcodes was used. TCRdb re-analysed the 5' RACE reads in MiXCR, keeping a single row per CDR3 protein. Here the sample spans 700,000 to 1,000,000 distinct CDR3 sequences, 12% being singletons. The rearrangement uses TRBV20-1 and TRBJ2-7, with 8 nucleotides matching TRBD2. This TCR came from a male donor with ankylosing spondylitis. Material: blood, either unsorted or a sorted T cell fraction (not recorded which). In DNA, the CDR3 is TGCAGTGCCGACCGTTCGGGGGGGACCTACGAGCAGTACTTC. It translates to CSADRSGGTYEQYF.